This entry lists 11 T cell receptor beta chains sequenced from one sample in a study of T cell repertoires in cytomegalovirus infection. TCRdb re-analysed the reads in MiXCR, keeping a single row per CDR3 protein. This table has approximately 140,000 distinct CDR3 sequences, 20% to 30% appearing once. These receptors lack a known antigen. Sequenced material: PBMCs, sequenced either directly or after in vitro stimulation (not recorded which). These receptors all stem from a human donor in good health (CMV status not recorded). Some clones in this sample may be carry-over from other donors' samples.

Many counts were recorded for this clonotype. J is TRBJ2-2 and V is TRBV7-2; TRBD1 or TRBD2 may be the D gene (5 bases each). V lost 3 bases and J lost 5, with 10 bases in between. The CDR3 length is 14 residues. The germline V gene has CDR1 SGHTA and CDR2 FQGNSA. The CDR3 region has the DNA TGTGCCAGCAGCTTCTGGGGGTATACCGGGGAGCTGTTTTTT. Its translation: CASSFWGYTGELFF.

V usage is TRBV10-3 and J usage is TRBJ1-1, with D maybe TRBD1 (5 bases). The CDR3 runs 18 residues. Germline assignment: CDR1 ENHRY and CDR2 SYGVKD. V was cut by 6 bases and J by 0 bases, with 23 bases left in between. This CDR3 is CAISPRDASGDLNTEAFF. The DNA of the CDR3 is TGTGCCATCAGCCCCAGGGATGCGTCAGGTGACCTGAACACTGAAGCTTTCTTT.

This clonotype was detected only a few times. The V gene is TRBV19, the J gene TRBJ2-7; D possibly corresponds to TRBD2 (6 bases). With 1 base removed from V and 0 bases from J, the gap between germline ends came to 7 bases. The CDR3 totals 14 residues. Germline V gene data show CDR1 as LNHDA and CDR2 as SQIVND (reference sequence). The CDR3 protein is CASSIAGASYEQYF. The CDR3 bases are TGTGCCAGTAGTATAGCGGGAGCCTCCTACGAGCAGTACTTC.

This clonotype was seen a handful of times. The chain combines TRBV19 with TRBJ1-4, with D maybe TRBD1 (5 bases). The CDR3 runs to 13 residues. V dropped 6 bases and J dropped 5 bases, with 10 bases sitting between them. CDR1 and CDR2 from the germline V gene are LNHDA and SQIVND (reference sequence). Here the CDR3 DNA reads TGTGCCAGTAGCGACAGATGGAATGAAAAACTGTTTTTT. It is translated as CASSDRWNEKLFF.

This clonotype has a handful of counts. The chain employs TRBV7-9 and TRBJ2-4; weak D call: TRBD2 (5 bases). This CDR3 region has 13 residues. The V end lost 1 base, the J end lost 7 bases, and 8 bases lay between the germline ends. CDR1 and CDR2 (germline): SEHNR, FQNEAQ (reference sequence). The CDR3 loop reads CASSLGLANIQYF. CDR3 sequence (DNA): TGTGCCAGCAGCTTAGGTCTAGCCAACATTCAGTACTTC.

Details on this clonotype: An end of the junction does not agree with germline; a read error may underlie this. The chain carries TRBV11-2 and TRBJ2-1, with TRBD2 matching over 8 bases. From germline, CDR1 is SGHAT and CDR2 FQNNGV. This CDR3 is built from 16 residues. CDR3 sequence reads: CASSSSESGGNNEQIF. The CDR3 DNA is TGTGCCAGCAGCTCCTCTGAAAGCGGGGGAAACAATGAGCAGATCTTC.

In this sample, this clonotype turned up a few times. This rearrangement joins TRBV6-5 to TRBJ2-1; D is ambiguous. In germline, CDR1 is MNHEY, CDR2 SVGAGI. Trimming removed 6 bases from V and 0 bases from J, with 12 bases in between. This CDR3 has 15 residues. The CDR3 sequence: CASRRSVSSYNEQFF. The CDR3 nucleotides are TGTGCCAGCAGGAGGTCGGTTAGCTCCTACAATGAGCAGTTCTTC.

This sequence joins TRBV4-2 and TRBJ1-6; D is unclear. The CDR3 totals 15 residues. V lost 2 bases to trimming and J lost 5 bases, with 10 bases between them. CDR1 is LGHNA, CDR2 YNFKEQ, per germline. This chain's CDR3 is CASSQLGLNNSPLHF. The CDR3 DNA reads as TGTGCCAGCAGCCAACTTGGCCTGAATAATTCACCCCTCCACTTT.

This clonotype was seen ten or more times. The chain couples TRBV4-1 to TRBJ2-7; TRBD2 matches at 10 bases. The CDR3 loop spans 14 amino acids. The V segment lost 3 bases and the J segment 8 bases; nucleotides outside the gene matches: 7. CDR1 MGHRA and CDR2 YSYEKL come from the germline V gene. CDR3 in DNA: TGCGCCAGCAGCCAGGCCGGGACTAGCGTGAAGCAGTACTTC. This translates into CASSQAGTSVKQYF.

Only a few counts were recorded for this clonotype. V usage is TRBV15 and J usage is TRBJ1-3, with no clear D. V lost 0 bases and J 2 bases, leaving 8 bases between the germline ends. CDR1 is LNHNV and CDR2 is YYDKDF in the germline V gene (reference sequence). This CDR3 comprises 15 residues. CDR3 sequence reads: CATSRDPGAGNTIYF. The CDR3 DNA reads as TGTGCCACCAGCAGAGATCCAGGCGCTGGAAACACCATATATTTT.

DNA for the CDR3: TGTGCCAGCAGCTTTGACTGGACAGGGTCCTATGGCTACACCTTC. Its protein is CASSFDWTGSYGYTF. V is TRBV7-9 and J is TRBJ1-2; 8 bases map to TRBD1. V lost 3 bases, J lost 4 bases, and 7 bases stayed unmatched. CDR1 and CDR2 from the germline V gene are SEHNR and FQNEAQ (reference sequence). This CDR3 region has 15 residues.